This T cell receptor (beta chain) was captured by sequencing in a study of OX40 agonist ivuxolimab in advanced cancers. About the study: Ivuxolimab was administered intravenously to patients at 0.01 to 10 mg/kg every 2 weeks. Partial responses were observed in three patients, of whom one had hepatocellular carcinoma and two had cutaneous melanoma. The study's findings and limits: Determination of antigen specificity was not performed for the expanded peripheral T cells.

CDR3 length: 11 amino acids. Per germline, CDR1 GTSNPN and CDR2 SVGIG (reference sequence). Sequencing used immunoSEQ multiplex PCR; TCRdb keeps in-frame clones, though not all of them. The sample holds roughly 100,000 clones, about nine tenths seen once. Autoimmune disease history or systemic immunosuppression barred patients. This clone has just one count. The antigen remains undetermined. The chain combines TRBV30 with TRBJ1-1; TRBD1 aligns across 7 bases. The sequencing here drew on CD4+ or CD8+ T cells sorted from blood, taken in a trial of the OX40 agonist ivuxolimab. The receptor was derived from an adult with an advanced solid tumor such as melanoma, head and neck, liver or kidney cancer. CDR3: CAGTANTEAFF. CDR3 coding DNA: TGTGCTGGGACAGCGAACACTGAAGCTTTCTTT.